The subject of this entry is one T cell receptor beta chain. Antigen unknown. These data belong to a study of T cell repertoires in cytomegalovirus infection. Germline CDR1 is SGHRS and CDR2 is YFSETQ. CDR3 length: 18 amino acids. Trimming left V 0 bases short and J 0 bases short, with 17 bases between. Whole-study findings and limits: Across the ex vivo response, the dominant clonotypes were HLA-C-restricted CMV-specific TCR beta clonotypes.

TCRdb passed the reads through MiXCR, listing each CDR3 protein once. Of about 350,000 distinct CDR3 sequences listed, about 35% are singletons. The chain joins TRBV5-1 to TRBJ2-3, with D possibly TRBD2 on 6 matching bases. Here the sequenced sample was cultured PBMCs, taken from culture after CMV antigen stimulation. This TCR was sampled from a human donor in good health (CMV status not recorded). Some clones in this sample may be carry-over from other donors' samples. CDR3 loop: CASSLGSSGALSTDTQYF. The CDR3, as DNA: TGCGCCAGCAGCTTGGGAAGTAGCGGAGCTCTGAGCACAGATACGCAGTATTTT. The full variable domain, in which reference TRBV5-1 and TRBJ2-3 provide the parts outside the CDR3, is KAGVTQTPRYLIKTRGQQVTLSCSPISGHRSVSWYQQTPGQGLQFLFEYFSETQRNKGNFPGRFSGRQFSNSRSEMNVSTLELGDSALYLCASSLGSSGALSTDTQYFGPGTRLTVL.